Each of the 19 T cell receptor beta chains below was sequenced from the same sample in a study of blood T cell repertoires in COVID-19. Method: immunoSEQ multiplex PCR; TCRdb's copy keeps in-frame clones and lacks some. The sample has under 400,000 clones, 90% seen once. The material sequenced was peripheral blood. These receptors were collected from a man between 18 and 29 years old with active or convalescent COVID-19.

Only a few counts were recorded for this clone. The chain combines TRBV28 with TRBJ1-2, with D perhaps TRBD1 (5 bases). The CDR3 sequence is 12 residues long. Trimming removed 6 bases from V and 4 bases from J, with 9 bases in between. Germline V gene sequence: CDR1 MDHEN, CDR2 SYDVKM. CDR3 bases: TGTGCCAGCAGCCGACAGATCTATGGCTACACCTTC. This sequence encodes CASSRQIYGYTF.

The chain joins TRBV28 to TRBJ2-2; 11 bases agree with TRBD1. The CDR3 is 15 residues long. The J segment lost 6 bases and the V segment lost 2 bases, leaving 2 bases of the junction unmatched. Germline CDR1 is MDHEN and CDR2 is SYDVKM. The CDR3 DNA reads TGTGCCAGCAGTTTAGGGACAGGGGGTCCCGGGGAGCTGTTTTTT. It is translated as CASSLGTGGPGELFF.

The chain links TRBV29-1 to TRBJ2-7; 8 bases align to TRBD2. The CDR3 has 12 residues. Germline-derived CDR1 and CDR2 are SQVTM and ANQGSEA. V dropped 3 bases and J dropped 3; count of bases not matched to a gene: 1. For the CDR3, the DNA is TGCAGCGTTGAGAGCGGGAGCTACGAGCAGTACTTC. Its translation: CSVESGSYEQYF.

The CDR3 is CASSMGQRNYGYTF. The CDR3 DNA is TGTGCCAGCAGCATGGGACAGCGGAACTATGGCTACACCTTC. This rearrangement joins TRBV7-8 to TRBJ1-2; 7 positions agree with TRBD1. The V gene end was trimmed by 5 bases and the J gene end by 2 bases; junction bases not matched to a gene: 5. This CDR3 is 14 amino acids long. Per the germline V gene, CDR1 is SGHVS and CDR2 is FQNEAQ.

The V and J genes are TRBV27 and TRBJ2-1; 8 nucleotides agree with TRBD1. The CDR3 has 13 amino acids. CDR1 MNHEY and CDR2 SMNVEV come from the germline V gene (reference sequence). Trimming at V came to 3 bases and at J to 9 bases, leaving 4 bases not matched to a gene. CDR3 sequence: CASSFQGAFEQFF. The CDR3 DNA reads TGTGCCAGCAGTTTCCAGGGGGCGTTTGAGCAGTTCTTC.

The chain carries TRBV9 and TRBJ2-1; 7 positions match TRBD2. The germline gives CDR1 SGDLS, CDR2 YYNGEE. The length of the CDR3 is 16 residues. The V and J ends lost 0 bases and 8 bases, in that order; junction bases with no gene match: 11. This chain's CDR3 is CASSVGIRTRAHEQFF. DNA for the CDR3: TGTGCCAGCAGCGTAGGTATCAGGACTAGGGCTCATGAGCAGTTCTTC.

The V gene is TRBV7-6, the J gene TRBJ1-1; 8 bases agree with TRBD1. J gave up 7 bases and V 1 base, and 11 bases lay outside the gene matches. Germline values: CDR1 SGHVS, CDR2 FNYEAQ. This CDR3 contains 16 residues. The CDR3 region is CASSLGNRGSGGEAFF. CDR3 bases: TGTGCCAGCAGCTTAGGGAACAGGGGGAGTGGAGGTGAAGCTTTCTTT.

The chain recombines TRBV19 with TRBJ2-7; D gene unclear. The ends were cut back, 7 bases at V and 0 bases at J, with 13 bases in the middle. The germline V gene encodes CDR1 LNHDA and CDR2 SQIVND (reference sequence). The CDR3 contains 14 residues. Written as DNA, the CDR3 is TGTGCCAGTAATACGCCGGGTAGCTCCTACGAGCAGTACTTC. Translating it yields CASNTPGSSYEQYF.

The rearrangement joins TRBV5-8 to TRBJ1-1; TRBD1 matches at 8 bases. The CDR3 has 14 amino acids. The J segment lost 1 base and the V segment lost 2 bases, leaving 1 base of the junction unmatched. The germline gives CDR1 SGHTS, CDR2 YDEGEE. The CDR3 protein is CASSFDRGNTEAFF. The CDR3 coding sequence is TGTGCCAGCAGCTTCGACAGGGGGAACACTGAAGCTTTCTTT. Combining the CDR3 with reference TRBV5-8 and TRBJ1-1 gives the whole variable domain EAGVTQSPTHLIKTRGQQATLRCSPISGHTSVYWYQQALGLGLQFLLWYDEGEERNRGNFPPRFSGRQFPNYSSELNVNALELEDSALYLCASSFDRGNTEAFFGQGTRLTVV.

The chain has TRBV5-1 and TRBJ2-1; maybe TRBD1 (6 bases). This CDR3 spans 12 amino acids. Germline V lookup: CDR1 SGHRS, CDR2 YFSETQ. The germline V and J ends were trimmed by 4 bases and 8 bases, with 10 bases remaining between them. CDR3 amino acids: CASSQDSDEQFF. DNA of the CDR3: TGCGCCAGCAGCCAGGACAGCGATGAGCAGTTCTTC.

The chain couples TRBV6-2 or TRBV6-3 to TRBJ2-5, with 10 bases lining up with TRBD2. Germline trimming cut 5 bases from V and 4 bases from J; bases unmatched to any gene: 10. Germline CDR1 and CDR2: MNHEY and SVGEGT. This CDR3 has 16 amino acids. CDR3 amino acids: CASSPQPRLAGETQYF. The CDR3 DNA is TGTGCCAGCAGTCCGCAACCTCGACTAGCGGGAGAGACCCAGTACTTC.

As for this clone: This same CDR3 is encoded by further DNA sequences in the sample. The chain links TRBV2 to TRBJ1-5; D is perhaps TRBD1 (6 bases). The V gene's germline CDR1 is SNHLY and CDR2 FYNNEI. CDR3 length: 14 amino acids. V lost 1 base and J lost 6, with 10 bases in between. CDR3 protein: CASSEGQGRQPQHF. DNA of the CDR3: TGTGCCAGCAGTGAAGGGCAGGGGCGTCAGCCCCAGCATTTT. The full variable domain, its missing parts supplied by reference TRBV2 and TRBJ1-5, is EPEVTQTPSHQVTQMGQEVILRCVPISNHLYFYWYRQILGQKVEFLVSFYNNEISEKSEIFDDQFSVERPDGSNFTLKIRSTKLEDSAMYFCASSEGQGRQPQHFGDGTRLSIL.

This clone was observed once. This rearrangement joins TRBV7-9 to TRBJ2-5, with D hard to call. This CDR3 comprises 14 residues. In germline, CDR1 is SEHNR, CDR2 FQNEAQ (reference sequence). V lost 0 bases and J lost 2, with 7 bases in between. The CDR3 spells CASSLAQAQETQYF. The DNA of the CDR3 is TGTGCCAGCAGCTTAGCCCAGGCGCAAGAGACCCAGTACTTC.

The rearrangement uses TRBV24-1 and TRBJ2-3; possibly TRBD2 for D (5 bases). Trimming pared 4 bases from V and 6 bases from J, leaving 13 bases between. The germline gives CDR1 KGHDR, CDR2 SFDVKD. The CDR3 is 14 residues long. The CDR3 loop is CATSDWGSVDTQYF. The CDR3 nucleotides read TGTGCCACCAGTGACTGGGGTAGCGTGGATACGCAGTATTTT.

CDR3 residues: CASSPGQGVYKNIQYF. The DNA of the CDR3 is TGTGCCAGCAGTCCGGGACAGGGAGTTTACAAAAACATTCAGTACTTC. J is TRBJ2-4 and V is TRBV27; TRBD1 matches 9 bases. Germline lookup yields CDR1 MNHEY and CDR2 SMNVEV (reference sequence). CDR3 length: 16 amino acids. Losses at the gene ends were 5 bases for V and 3 bases for J; bases not matched to a gene: 8.

The genes are TRBV4-3 and TRBJ1-6; D is undetermined. The V end was cut by 0 bases, the J end by 0 bases, with 9 bases between. CDR1 is LGHNA, CDR2 YSLEER, per germline. This CDR3 is 17 amino acids long. The CDR3 DNA reads as TGCGCCAGCAGCCAAGACTTCGGGAGCTCCTATAATTCACCCCTCCACTTT. Its protein product is CASSQDFGSSYNSPLHF.

J is TRBJ1-1 and V is TRBV6-2 or TRBV6-3, with D unclear. The length of the CDR3 is 13 residues. Trimming took 5 bases from V and 4 from J, leaving 11 bases between them. CDR1 and CDR2 from the germline V gene are MNHEY and SVGEGT. CDR3 DNA sequence: TGTGCCAGCAGTGCCGGAGAAGTCACTGAAGCTTTCTTT. It yields the protein CASSAGEVTEAFF.

This chain uses TRBV28 with TRBJ2-7, with D possibly TRBD1 on 6 matching bases. Germline assignment: CDR1 MDHEN and CDR2 SYDVKM. The CDR3 runs 13 residues. Trimming removed 8 bases at V and 6 bases at J, with 17 bases between. CDR3 amino acids: CASAQGRPSEQYF. CDR3 coding DNA: TGTGCCAGCGCCCAGGGGAGACCAAGCGAGCAGTACTTC.

The chain recombines TRBV4-1 with TRBJ1-2; the D gene is possibly TRBD1 (5 bases). From germline, CDR1 is MGHRA and CDR2 YSYEKL. The CDR3 loop spans 16 amino acids. Trimming shortened V by 4 bases and J by 8 bases, and 23 bases separated the two germline ends. The CDR3 loop reads CASSLLWLAGPFGYTF. The DNA for the CDR3 is TGCGCCAGCAGCCTCCTCTGGCTGGCGGGGCCTTTCGGCTACACCTTC.